The T cell receptor beta chain under discussion was sequenced for a study of T cell repertoires in cytomegalovirus infection (dated by TCRdb to 2018 to 2020). In terms of the full investigation: Donor HLA type was relevant to the analysis, as public TCR beta signatures indicated carriage of CMV infection together with the matching HLA type.

This clonotype was counted ten times or more. The antigen it recognizes is unknown. No base quality values were provided; no much bigger clone lies one nucleotide off. The research as a whole found: The ex vivo response was dominated by HLA-C-restricted CMV-specific TCR beta clonotypes, and the single most frequent clonotype in two of eight donors was supplied by these HLA-C-restricted clonotypes. Carriers of CMV infection plus the relevant HLA type were discriminated by the cumulative frequency of public TCR beta family members in the study cohort and in an independent roughly 340-donor cohort.

TCRdb names Illumina HiSeq 1500 as the instrument used. TCRdb ran its own pipeline on the public reads, namely fastp trimming at Q25 and MiXCR clone calling, and kept in-frame beta chains. Every distinct CDR3 protein forms one entry, paired with its most common genes and DNA. Recorded for this sample are more than 500,000 distinct CDR3 sequences; 16% of them occurred a single time. The top ten clonotypes cover 20% to 30% of the sample. CDR1 SGHAT and CDR2 FQNNGV were looked up in the germline V gene. V is pared back by 4 bases and J by 4 bases, with 10 bases lying between the germline termini. From its cysteine to its phenylalanine, the CDR3 spans 13 amino acids. Only CDR3 DNA remains: 39 bases, in frame from the first base.

Sequencing was performed on CD8+ T cells from PBMCs. This receptor was obtained from a human donor in good health (CMV status not recorded). Some clones in this sample may be carry-over from other donors' samples. The sequence links TRBV11-2 to TRBJ2-5; 6 matching bases give a weak D call of TRBD2. The DNA is TGTGCCAGCAGCTCCGAAGCGGGAGAGACCCAGTACTTC. Translated, it gives CASSSEAGETQYF.